This TCR beta chain was recovered during a study of blood T cell repertoires in COVID-19. Study at large: The United States, Italy and Spain supplied acute and convalescent COVID-19 samples. The cDNA or gDNA used as material had been derived from T cells, B-cell-depleted T cells, or PBMCs.

Produced via immunoSEQ multiplex PCR; TCRdb's table is partial and in-frame only. The repertoire has over 100,000 clones, roughly nine tenths of them found once; the top ten carry roughly 6%. With 5 bases removed from V and 5 bases from J, the gap between germline ends came to 16 bases. The CDR3 has 14 amino acids. The germline CDR1 and CDR2 sequences are SQVTM and ANQGSEA. The V call is TRBV29-1, the J call TRBJ2-1; D not resolved. This TCR came from a human donor in a cohort sampled during active COVID-19. Material for sequencing was peripheral blood. The CDR3 reads CSVPIPPANNEQFF. CDR3 DNA: TGCAGCGTTCCCATCCCCCCAGCGAACAATGAGCAGTTCTTC.